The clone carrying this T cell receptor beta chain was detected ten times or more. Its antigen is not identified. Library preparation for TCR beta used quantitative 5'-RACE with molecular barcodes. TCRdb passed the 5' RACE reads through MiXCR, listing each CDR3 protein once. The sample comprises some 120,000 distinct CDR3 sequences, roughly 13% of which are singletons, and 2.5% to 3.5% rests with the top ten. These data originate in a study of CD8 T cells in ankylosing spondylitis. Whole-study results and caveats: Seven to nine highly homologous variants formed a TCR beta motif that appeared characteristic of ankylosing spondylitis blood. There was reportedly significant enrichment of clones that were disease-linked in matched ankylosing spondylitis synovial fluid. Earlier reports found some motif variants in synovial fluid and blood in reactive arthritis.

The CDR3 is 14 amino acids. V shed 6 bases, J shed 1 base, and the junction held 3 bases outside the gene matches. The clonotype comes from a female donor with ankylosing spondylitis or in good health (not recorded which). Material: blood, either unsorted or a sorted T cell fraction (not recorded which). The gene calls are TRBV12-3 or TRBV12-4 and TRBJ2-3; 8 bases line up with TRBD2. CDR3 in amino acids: CASRSAGGTDTQYF. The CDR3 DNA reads TGTGCCAGCAGATCAGCGGGGGGCACAGATACGCAGTATTTT.